A single sample is the source of the 8 T cell receptor beta chains below, sequenced in a study of cytomegalovirus exposure and HLA in healthy donors. The primer mix had 60 Vbeta and 13 Jbeta primers. Sequencing was performed with immunoSEQ multiplex PCR; in TCRdb, only in-frame clones are kept and a portion is missing. This sample's clone table lists about 20,000 clones. The source material was PBMCs. The receptors originated from a man aged 55 to 70 in good health and CMV-seropositive.

The CDR3 DNA sequence: TGTGCCAGCAGCTCGCGGGGAGAGTCTGGGGCCAACGTCCTGACTTTC. The encoded protein is CASSSRGESGANVLTF. V is TRBV7-9 and J is TRBJ2-6; weak D call: TRBD2 (6 bases). This CDR3 spans 16 amino acids. The V end was cut by 4 bases, the J end by 1 base, with 11 bases between. Germline CDR1 and CDR2: SEHNR and FQNEAQ (reference sequence).

The J gene is TRBJ2-7, the V gene TRBV6-5; a weak D match, TRBD1 (8 bases). Germline V gene data show CDR1 as MNHEY and CDR2 as SVGAGI. Trimming took 6 bases from V and 12 from J, leaving 27 bases between them. The CDR3 spans 15 residues. The CDR3 DNA sequence: TGTGCCAGCAGCGGACAGGGAGGGCCTGCCTATCTGCCGTACTTC. Its protein product is CASSGQGGPAYLPYF.

The rearrangement links TRBV7-2 to TRBJ1-5; D possibly corresponds to TRBD1 (5 bases). This CDR3 has 15 amino acids. Germline V gives CDR1 SGHTA, CDR2 FQGNSA. V was clipped by 5 bases and J by 1 base, with 12 bases between them. The chain's CDR3 is CASSEMTASNQPQHF. The CDR3 region has the DNA TGTGCCAGCAGCGAGATGACAGCAAGCAATCAGCCCCAGCATTTT.

This chain links TRBV4-2 with TRBJ2-7; 7 bases map to TRBD1. Germline V gene lookup returns CDR1 LGHNA and CDR2 YNFKEQ. The trim removed 1 base at V and 1 base at J, leaving 4 bases unmatched. The CDR3 extends over 15 amino acids. Here the CDR3 reads CASSQGTGLSYEQYF. The CDR3 DNA reads TGTGCCAGCAGCCAAGGGACAGGCCTATCCTACGAGCAGTACTTC.

In regard to this clone: At the DNA level, this CDR3 is encoded by other sequences in the same sample as well. This rearrangement joins TRBV30 to TRBJ2-7, with a tentative D call TRBD2 (6 bases). This CDR3 is built from 13 residues. V was clipped by 1 base and J by 7 bases, with 14 bases between them. CDR1 is GTSNPN, CDR2 SVGIG, per germline (reference sequence). The CDR3 is CAWSAGLEGEQYF. The CDR3 DNA reads TGTGCCTGGAGTGCCGGTCTGGAGGGAGAGCAGTACTTC.

This chain links TRBV18 with TRBJ2-3, with 10 bases fitting TRBD1. V dropped 1 base and J dropped 6; count of bases not matched to a gene: 13. CDR3 length: 18 amino acids. The germline gives CDR1 KGHSH, CDR2 LQKENI. The CDR3 bases are TGTGCCAGCTCACCACGAGGAGGTTTGACAGGGGGCCGGGATACGCAGTATTTT. Translating gives CASSPRGGLTGGRDTQYF.

The genes are TRBV29-1 and TRBJ1-4; 7 bases are a match to TRBD1. Germline assignment: CDR1 SQVTM and CDR2 ANQGSEA. This CDR3 contains 12 residues. J gave up 5 bases and V 7 bases, and 4 bases lay outside the gene matches. CDR3 bases: TGCAGCGGGAGACAGGGCAATGAAAAACTGTTTTTT. It yields the protein CSGRQGNEKLFF.

Concerning this clone itself: Sequence at one end of the junction differs from germline and may be a read error. The chain combines TRBV7-9 with TRBJ1-4, with unresolved D. The germline gives CDR1 SEHNR, CDR2 FQNEAQ (reference sequence). The CDR3 consists of 12 residues. CDR3 loop: CASSSYSEELFF. DNA for the CDR3: TGTGCCAGCAGCTCGTACAGTGAAGAACTGTTTTTT.